A single sample is the source of the 21 T cell receptor beta chains below, sequenced in a study of cytomegalovirus exposure and HLA in healthy donors. Primers included in the PCR were 60 Vbeta and 13 Jbeta primers. Repertoires were generated with immunoSEQ multiplex PCR, while TCRdb's copy carries only in-frame clones and drops some. This sample's table reports roughly 76,000 clones. Sequenced sample: PBMCs. The receptor set was obtained from a female donor in good health and CMV-seropositive.

The CDR3 spells CASSRGVTSNEKLFF. The DNA of the CDR3 is TGTGCCAGCAGCCGCGGGGTGACGAGTAATGAAAAACTGTTTTTT. The V and J genes are TRBV25-1 and TRBJ1-4; no firm D call. Looked up from germline, CDR1 is MGHDK and CDR2 is SYGVNS. This CDR3 is built from 15 residues. The germline V and J ends were trimmed by 6 bases and 4 bases, with 15 bases remaining between them.

The J gene is TRBJ1-1, the V gene TRBV4-1; D is unclear. Between the trimmed V and J ends, which lost 0 bases and 5 bases, there was a span of 13 bases. Germline CDR1 reads MGHRA; CDR2 reads YSYEKL. The CDR3 totals 15 residues. CDR3 DNA sequence: TGCGCCAGCAGCCAAGAGGTCGGTGGCGGGACTGAAGCTTTCTTT. It encodes CASSQEVGGGTEAFF.

The genes are TRBV7-9 and TRBJ1-1, with D unclear. The CDR3 is 14 amino acids. V lost 5 bases, J lost 4 bases, and 14 bases lay in between. Per germline, CDR1 SEHNR and CDR2 FQNEAQ (reference sequence). The CDR3 DNA sequence: TGTGCCAGCAGCCTCCTTAGTGGAGCCACTGAAGCTTTCTTT. Protein sequence: CASSLLSGATEAFF. The complete variable domain, with remaining parts taken from reference TRBV7-9 and TRBJ1-1, reads DTGVSQNPRHKITKRGQNVTFRCDPISEHNRLYWYRQTLGQGPEFLTYFQNEAQLEKSRLLSDRFSAERPKGSFSTLEIQRTEQGDSAMYLCASSLLSGATEAFFGQGTRLTVV.

The CDR3 DNA is TGTGCCAGCAACTCGCAGGGGGGCAATCAGCCCCAGCATTTT. It translates to CASNSQGGNQPQHF. The V call is TRBV7-9, the J call TRBJ1-5, with TRBD1 matching over 7 bases. CDR3 length: 14 amino acids. CDR1 and CDR2 from the germline V gene are SEHNR and FQNEAQ (reference sequence). With 7 bases clipped from V and 2 bases from J, the junction kept 5 bases outside the gene matches.

The genes are TRBV30 and TRBJ2-3; D remains ambiguous. This CDR3 comprises 13 residues. Germline loops: CDR1 GTSNPN, CDR2 SVGIG (reference sequence). Trimming removed 0 bases from V and 1 base from J, with 5 bases in between. CDR3 in DNA: TGTGCCTGGAGTGTACCAGGCACAGATACGCAGTATTTT. It specifies CAWSVPGTDTQYF.

The chain combines TRBV5-1 with TRBJ1-3; D gene ambiguous. V lost 4 bases and J lost 3, with 11 bases in between. CDR3 length equals 14 residues. CDR1 is SGHRS, CDR2 YFSETQ, per germline. CDR3 in amino acids: CASSPDAGGNTIYF. The CDR3 nucleotides read TGCGCCAGCAGCCCTGACGCAGGTGGAAACACCATATATTTT. The whole variable domain, filled in from reference TRBV5-1 and TRBJ1-3, reads KAGVTQTPRYLIKTRGQQVTLSCSPISGHRSVSWYQQTPGQGLQFLFEYFSETQRNKGNFPGRFSGRQFSNSRSEMNVSTLELGDSALYLCASSPDAGGNTIYFGEGSWLTVV.

The V call is TRBV5-1, the J call TRBJ2-1; 7 bases align to TRBD2. This CDR3 is 16 amino acids long. With V trimmed by 0 bases and J by 6 bases, 9 bases remained unmatched. CDR1 and CDR2 from the germline V gene are SGHRS and YFSETQ. CDR3 in amino acids: CASSLGDYLPSNEQFF. The DNA of the CDR3 is TGCGCCAGCAGCTTGGGGGACTACCTTCCGTCCAATGAGCAGTTCTTC.

The genes are TRBV19 and TRBJ2-7, with TRBD1 matching 8 bases. V was clipped by 5 bases and J by 1 base; unmatched bases: 4. Germline loops: CDR1 LNHDA, CDR2 SQIVND (reference sequence). CDR3 size: 14 residues. This CDR3 is CASSSRTGSYEQYF. CDR3 sequence (DNA): TGTGCCAGTAGTTCCCGGACAGGGTCCTACGAGCAGTACTTC.

The chain recombines TRBV5-4 with TRBJ2-3; 13 bases align to TRBD2. CDR1 is SGHNT and CDR2 is YYREEE in the germline V gene (reference sequence). CDR3 length equals 17 residues. V dropped 4 bases and J dropped 5; count of bases not matched to a gene: 10. CDR3 region: CASSPALAGGPGDTQYF. The CDR3 DNA is TGTGCCAGCAGCCCGGCACTAGCGGGGGGGCCTGGAGATACGCAGTATTTT.

The V gene is TRBV27, the J gene TRBJ1-2; TRBD1 is a possible D gene (5 bases). The CDR3 sequence is 15 residues long. From germline, CDR1 is MNHEY and CDR2 SMNVEV (reference sequence). Trimming cost V 2 bases and J 8 bases, with 18 bases left between them. The CDR3 region is CASSLAPGVSGGYTF. CDR3 DNA sequence: TGTGCCAGCAGTTTAGCCCCGGGGGTGTCGGGCGGCTACACCTTC.

The V and J genes are TRBV18 and TRBJ2-7; the D gene is possibly TRBD1 (5 bases). CDR3 length equals 14 residues. V was clipped by 4 bases and J by 5 bases, with 15 bases between them. Germline V gene data show CDR1 as KGHSH and CDR2 as LQKENI. In nucleotides, the CDR3 is TGTGCCAGCTCACTACAAAGGGTGACAGACGAGCAGTACTTC. This gives the protein CASSLQRVTDEQYF.

The rearrangement joins TRBV14 to TRBJ2-5; D is possibly TRBD1 (6 bases). Germline lookup yields CDR1 SGHDN and CDR2 FVKESK. Trimming took off 1 base at V and 4 bases at J, with 10 bases between the two ends. The CDR3 contains 14 residues. DNA for the CDR3: TGTGCCAGCAGCCAAGCGGGGACACCAGAGACCCAGTACTTC. Residues: CASSQAGTPETQYF.

This chain uses TRBV28 with TRBJ2-3; 10 positions match TRBD2. Germline lookup yields CDR1 MDHEN and CDR2 SYDVKM. The V and J ends lost 3 bases and 8 bases, in that order; junction bases with no gene match: 8. The CDR3 totals 15 residues. CDR3 DNA: TGTGCCAGCAGTTTTGCTAGCGGGAGCCGAATTACGCAGTATTTT. Encoded protein: CASSFASGSRITQYF.

The CDR3 region is CASSHRTPPGQDLYHSNQPQHF. The CDR3 coding sequence is TGCGCCAGCAGTCACCGAACACCTCCGGGACAGGACTTATATCATAGCAATCAGCCCCAGCATTTT. The rearrangement joins TRBV23-1 to TRBJ1-5; 8 positions match TRBD1. TRBV23-1 belongs to the ORF category, with a function that is uncertain. V shed 3 bases, J shed 0 bases, and the junction held 22 bases outside the gene matches. CDR3 size: 22 residues.

The V call is TRBV6-1, the J call TRBJ1-3; unclear D gene. Trimming removed 2 bases at V and 5 bases at J, with 7 bases between. Germline CDR1 is MNHNS and CDR2 is SASEGT. The CDR3 is 13 residues long. CDR3 amino acids: CASSETDRNTIYF. The CDR3 bases are TGTGCCAGCAGTGAAACAGACCGAAACACCATATATTTT.

The CDR3 here is CASSHIFGQNTEAFF. CDR3 sequence (DNA): TGTGCCAGCAGCCACATTTTTGGGCAGAACACTGAAGCTTTCTTT. This sequence joins TRBV11-2 and TRBJ1-1; no firm D call. The CDR3 is 15 amino acids. Germline V gene sequence: CDR1 SGHAT, CDR2 FQNNGV. V lost 5 bases and J lost 1, with 14 bases in between.

The J gene is TRBJ2-1, the V gene TRBV10-3; D is possibly TRBD2 (7 bases). Germline CDR1 and CDR2: ENHRY and SYGVKD. The CDR3 is made up of 15 amino acids. The V end was cut by 7 bases, the J end by 4 bases, with 17 bases between. The CDR3 region has the DNA TGTGCCATCACGAAGACGGGGGGCGCGTACAATGAGCAGTTCTTC. It encodes CAITKTGGAYNEQFF.

Written as DNA, the CDR3 is TGTGCCACCACCCCGGGAGGGGGGGGGCAGCCCCAGCATTTT. It is translated as CATTPGGGGQPQHF. V is TRBV15 and J is TRBJ1-5, with D possibly TRBD1 on 6 matching bases. With 7 bases removed from V and 7 bases from J, the gap between germline ends came to 17 bases. CDR1 and CDR2 (germline): LNHNV, YYDKDF (reference sequence). This CDR3 contains 14 residues. Drawing the rest from reference TRBV15 and TRBJ1-5, the complete variable domain is DAMVIQNPRYQVTQFGKPVTLSCSQTLNHNVMYWYQQKSSQAPKLLFHYYDKDFNNEADTPDNFQSRRPNTSFCFLDIRSPGLGDTAMYLCATTPGGGGQPQHFGDGTRLSIL.

The rearrangement links TRBV28 to TRBJ1-4, with D tentatively TRBD1 (6 bases). CDR1 is MDHEN and CDR2 is SYDVKM in the germline V gene. Trimming took 6 bases from V and 4 from J, leaving 12 bases between them. This CDR3 is built from 14 residues. CDR3 DNA: TGTGCCAGCAGAAAACAGGGAAGTAATGAAAAACTGTTTTTT. Translated: CASRKQGSNEKLFF.

This chain uses TRBV10-1 with TRBJ1-1; 7 nucleotides match TRBD1. Germline assignment: CDR1 WNHNN and CDR2 SYGVQD (reference sequence). The CDR3 is 13 residues long. V gave up 9 bases and J gave up 2 bases; unmatched junction bases: 6. The CDR3 here is CASSRDSNTEAFF. CDR3 nucleotides: TGCGCCAGTAGCCGGGACAGCAACACTGAAGCTTTCTTT.

J is TRBJ2-7 and V is TRBV7-2, with TRBD1 matching 7 bases. V was pared by 1 base and J by 6 bases, with 9 bases of the junction left unmatched. Germline V gene sequence: CDR1 SGHTA, CDR2 FQGNSA. The CDR3 has 15 amino acids. The CDR3 coding sequence is TGTGCCAGCAGCTTAGGCCCGAACAGGGGAGCCGAGCAGTACTTC. Protein sequence: CASSLGPNRGAEQYF.